This entry is about one T cell receptor beta chain. Its antigen is not yet known. Library preparation used the immunoSEQ multiplex PCR assay. For the multiplex PCR, a mixture combining 60 forward primers for TCR Vbeta segments and 13 reverse primers for TCR Jbeta segments was used. A multiplex PCR assay on genomic DNA amplified the CDR3 region of rearranged TCR beta genes. The amplified TCR beta libraries were sequenced on the Illumina HiSeq System as 87-base-pair reads. The original methods were these. A later analysis counted about 82 million unique TCR beta chains across the 666 repertoires, and 10 million to 11 million of these chains were shared by at least two donors. To remove PCR and sequencing errors, raw reads were error-corrected and collapsed into unique sequences using a nearest-neighbor algorithm that merged closely related sequences. CDR3 sequences were aligned to IMGT reference sequences to assign V, D and J gene segments. For a sequence to be retained, at least a six-nucleotide match to both a V gene segment and a J gene segment was required. A rearrangement counted as productive if the CDR3 had no stop codons and remained in frame with V and J, and every other rearrangement counted as non-productive. CDR3 was defined by IMGT convention, running from the second conserved V-encoded cysteine to the conserved J-encoded phenylalanine. In an earlier analysis of roughly 610 of the donors, sequences lacking an unambiguous match to a single V gene segment were excluded. An earlier analysis of 587 of the donors classified V segments as functional when productive rearrangements were above 56.7% and as segregating when the standard deviation between donors was above 5%. A statistical classification framework was developed to diagnose cytomegalovirus status using the catalog of TCR beta chain sequences. In a later analysis, V and J genes were assigned by comparing TCR nucleotide sequences against IMGT/GENE-DB human TR gene sequences. Using the TCRdist pipeline, a later analysis assigned CDR3 sequences along with most-parsimonious VDJ recombination scenarios. A later analysis defined each TCR beta chain by its CDR3 amino acid sequence plus V-gene family, and excluded reads lacking a unique V-gene family. As a way to deal with suspected cross-contamination and a sequencing artifact, a later analysis dropped nearly 600 nucleotide sequences that were highly shared and had low generation probability. In a later analysis, a clonal expansion index was calculated for each public chain from normalized within-repertoire ranks of inferred template counts. A later analysis computed generation probabilities with a VDJ recombination model fitted to out-of-frame rearrangements, and checked the results against IGoR. Hypergeometric tests were used in a later analysis to score TCR-TCR, TCR-HLA and TCR-CMV co-occurrence, with a repertoire-size bias correction applied to the TCR pairs. A later analysis estimated false discovery rates by permuting HLA or CMV assignments 20 times. In a later analysis, co-occurring TCRs were grouped using DBSCAN, and TCRdist sequence similarity was added for clustering within HLA-allele-positive subsets. Co-occurrence clustering excluded repertoires with fewer than 30,000 or more than 120,000 public chains, plus five with anomalous nucleotide sharing. Held by TCRdb, this immuneACCESS table contains in-frame sequences only and omits some clones. Under half of the omission traces to an unresolved V gene where checked; the cause of the rest is unknown. V, J and clone size reflect that table, while D and trimming were determined from the DNA. The sample table includes almost 45,000 clones. The ten largest clones capture 6.5% to 10% of the sample.

The data were taken from a study of cytomegalovirus exposure and HLA in healthy donors (dated by TCRdb to 2017 to 2019). As for the study more broadly: In an earlier analysis of about 560 of the donors, around 300 Gb of sequence data and some 120 million unique TCR beta sequences from 180 million or so T cells were reported. In a later genetic analysis, genome-wide SNP genotypes for 398 of the 666 donors were used, and that subset was treated as a discovery cohort. Because of strong linkage in the cohort, five DR-DQ haplotypes were treated as single units for association and clustering. Rather than drawing on any new phenotypic data, the later analysis identified candidate immune exposures from TCR beta sequences and the way those sequences occurred across donors. Every repertoire in the discovery cohort had been generated on one and the same sequencing platform. About 330 gigabases of sequencing data and around 80 million unique TCR sequences made up an early release that covered 500 to 650 HLA-typed donors. Along with the approximately 700-subject first cohort, a separate validation cohort of over a hundred different subjects was used. The study used immunosequencing to profile the T cell repertoires of more than 650 subjects and linked those repertoires to cytomegalovirus serostatus. Class I and class II HLA loci were covered by the typing at four-digit resolution. Donor age, sex, ethnicity and CMV serostatus were compiled together with the repertoire data. The genetic ancestry cluster associated with self-reported Caucasian donors included roughly four fifths of the roughly 360 genotyped donors. The study combined high-throughput TCR immunosequencing, statistical association of individual TCRs with disease status, and machine learning to predict cytomegalovirus infection status. The number of donors typed differed by locus, with about 620-630 for A, B, C, DRB1 and DQB1, around 500 for DQA1, 600 to 610 for DPA1, and over 400 for DPB1. In an earlier analysis of a few hundred of the donors, high-throughput TCR beta sequencing was used to judge whether each TCR beta V gene segment behaved as functional or pseudogenic. The study aimed to test whether cataloging public T cell receptors could reveal signatures of past pathogen exposure. A later analysis re-examined previously published TCR beta repertoires from over 500 donors and added high-resolution HLA genotyping to investigate patterns of TCR occurrence. Across about 380 genotyped donors of the cohort, an average of about 220,000 unique TCR beta nucleotide sequences per donor were sequenced, and roughly 20% of those sequences were non-productive.

Ends trimmed: V by 6 bases, J by 3 bases; bases unmatched to a gene: 5. CDR1 and CDR2 (KGHSH, LQKENI) derive from the germline V gene. There are 14 amino acids in the CDR3, from cysteine to phenylalanine inclusive. Only the CDR3 part of the read is kept: 42 bases, read in frame from the first base. What the work shows at the level of the full study, not this receptor alone: It was suggested by the authors that the approach could potentially be generalized to other disease states and immunological phenotypes. In a later analysis, HLA-associated TCR beta chains showed more clonal expansion and lower generation probabilities than non-associated chains that were equally common. The cohort was sequenced for TCR beta chains only, and without alpha or paired-chain data the features that could be detected were limited. Assigning TCR associations to individual alleles was difficult when HLA alleles, especially DR and DQ, strongly co-occurred. A few of the identified cytomegalovirus-associated TCR beta chains were confirmed in vitro to be specific for cytomegalovirus antigens. Some IMGT-functional V segments, including TRBV6-2 and TRBV6-3, could not be distinguished by the 87-base-pair reads and were therefore excluded. According to a later analysis, most CMV-associated TCR beta chains appeared to be HLA-restricted, and the HLA associations seemed to be driven largely by CMV exposure. The earlier analysis of approximately 540 of the donors excluded approximately 15 rarely observed V segments, including chromosome 9 orphons, because counts were too low. Compared with the approximately 720-donor mean, donors in an Asian-associated ancestry cluster had fewer N-insertions in productive TCRs, according to a later genetic analysis. A further reported finding was that TCR beta sequences accurately predicted the HLA-A and HLA-B alleles for most subjects in the first cohort. In a later analysis, several top co-occurrence clusters were reported to appear linked to parvovirus B19, influenza, CMV and Epstein-Barr virus. The classifier was reported to diagnose cytomegalovirus status with high specificity and sensitivity in both the original and validation cohorts. According to a later analysis, TCR association rates differed among HLA loci, with DRB1 alleles showing the most associated TCRs and HLA-C alleles showing the fewest. Most TCR sequences were observed very rarely across donors, whereas some public TCRs were present in many individuals. A total of 150 to 200 TCR beta chains were listed by the study as associated with cytomegalovirus. Sequencing depth was assumed to be roughly uniform across donors in the presence/absence analyses, though that assumption may not hold. In an earlier analysis of some 640 of the donors, most TCR beta V segments were observed in productive rearrangements about 87% or about 30% of the time, broadly matching IMGT annotations. V-gene and J-gene trimming of TCR beta chains was associated with a missense DCLRE1C variant in a later genetic analysis, and the association was replicated in an independent cohort. Because HLA typing was missing for some donors at each locus, association tests included only the typed subset. A cluster of highly shared sequence variants was judged likely to be a technical artifact of the sequencing pipeline. In a later analysis, around 17,000 TCR beta sequences were associated with specific HLA alleles at a false discovery rate of 0.05. CMV serostatus was the only immune exposure information available for the cohort. Correlated functional status among segregating V segments might reflect linkage disequilibrium, but an unknown experimental factor could not be ruled out.

The cohort was made up of about 610 healthy bone marrow donors. All cohort members were sampled while nominally healthy, although unrecorded immune exposures were likely present. The donor tested CMV seronegative, placing the donor among the roughly 400 seronegative members of the cohort. Every donor gave a peripheral blood sample, and the peripheral blood mononuclear cells from that sample were used for TCR beta sequencing. The Qiagen DNeasy Blood Extraction Kit was used to extract genomic DNA from the blood cell samples. Sequenced input: PBMCs. The chain was built from TRBV18 and TRBJ2-5, with 9 bases aligning to TRBD2. The clonotype was recovered from a male donor in good health and CMV-seronegative. The CDR3 reads CASSPTSGKETQYF. The sequenced DNA is TGTGCCAGCTCTCCGACTAGCGGAAAAGAGACCCAGTACTTC.